These 28 T cell receptor beta chains share one sample of origin, sequenced in a study of T-cell reconstitution after alpha-beta-depleted transplantation in children. Using unique molecular identifiers, the investigators prepared the TCRbeta library. TCRdb passed the PCR reads through MiXCR, listing each CDR3 protein once. Of 260,000 or so distinct CDR3 sequences detected, about 12% appear once; the ten largest clones hold about 2.6%. The specimen was PBMCs from the stem cell graft donor, collected from the stem cell graft. Receptors originate from a human donor who donated a stem cell graft to a child with acute lymphoblastic leukemia.

At least ten counts were recorded for this clonotype. The CDR3 coding sequence is TGTGCCAGCAGAACAGGGGGCCGAGCTTTCTTT. It specifies CASRTGGRAFF. The chain is built from TRBV6-2 or TRBV6-3 and TRBJ1-1, with TRBD1 matching 9 bases. The CDR3 sequence is 11 residues long. The germline gives CDR1 MNHEY, CDR2 SVGEGT. With V trimmed by 6 bases and J by 10 bases, 3 bases remained unmatched.

This clonotype was counted many times. The chain employs TRBV7-2 and TRBJ1-1; 7 positions match TRBD1. CDR3 size: 14 residues. V lost 4 bases, J lost 4 bases, and 6 bases stayed unmatched. Germline-derived CDR1 and CDR2 are SGHTA and FQGNSA. The CDR3 region has the DNA TGTGCCAGCAGCTCGGTGGGACAGCCCACTGAAGCTTTCTTT. This gives the protein CASSSVGQPTEAFF. Full variable domain (rest looked up from reference TRBV7-2 and TRBJ1-1): GAGVSQSPSNKVTEKGKDVELRCDPISGHTALYWYRQSLGQGLEFLIYFQGNSAPDKSGLPSDRFSAERTGGSVSTLTIQRTQQEDSAVYLCASSSVGQPTEAFFGQGTRLTVV.

This clonotype was recorded at least ten times. The chain uses TRBV10-3 and TRBJ1-1, with D possibly being TRBD1 (5 bases). There are 14 residues in the CDR3. Germline V gives CDR1 ENHRY, CDR2 SYGVKD. Trimming pared 10 bases from V and 1 base from J, leaving 16 bases between. This CDR3 is CANSRDRENTEAFF. Written as DNA, the CDR3 is TGTGCCAACAGCCGGGACCGGGAGAACACTGAAGCTTTCTTT.

This clonotype was recorded once. This chain links TRBV28 with TRBJ2-3; no reliable D call. The V gene's germline CDR1 is MDHEN and CDR2 SYDVKM. V was trimmed by 2 bases and J by 5 bases, leaving 14 bases between them. The CDR3 covers 15 residues. CDR3 DNA sequence: TGTGCCAGCAGTTTACTTCCGCAGGCCAAAGATACGCAGTATTTT. This translates into CASSLLPQAKDTQYF.

This clonotype has at least ten counts. V gene TRBV5-1 combines with J gene TRBJ2-5; D is undetermined. Germline-derived CDR1 and CDR2 are SGHRS and YFSETQ. The CDR3 runs to 13 residues. Trimming took 1 base from V and 1 from J, leaving 5 bases between them. The CDR3 region is CASSLLLQETQYF. CDR3 nucleotides: TGCGCCAGCAGCTTGTTACTCCAAGAGACCCAGTACTTC. Drawing the rest from reference TRBV5-1 and TRBJ2-5, the complete variable domain is KAGVTQTPRYLIKTRGQQVTLSCSPISGHRSVSWYQQTPGQGLQFLFEYFSETQRNKGNFPGRFSGRQFSNSRSEMNVSTLELGDSALYLCASSLLLQETQYFGPGTRLLVL.

On this clonotype: One junction end does not reproduce the germline sequence, and a read error may be involved. This chain uses TRBV20-1 with TRBJ1-5, with D possibly being TRBD1 (5 bases). Germline lookup yields CDR1 DFQATT and CDR2 SNEGSKA (reference sequence). This CDR3 comprises 16 residues. CDR3 in DNA: TGCTGTGCTCGAGGGGTGGTCTTACATAGCAATCAGCCCCAGCATTTT. Translating gives CCARGVVLHSNQPQHF.

This chain joins TRBV30 and TRBJ1-1; 7 bases line up with TRBD1. J gave up 0 bases and V 5 bases, and 9 bases lay outside the gene matches. Germline values: CDR1 GTSNPN, CDR2 SVGIG (reference sequence). The CDR3 is 15 amino acids. The CDR3 protein is CAWLLGTALNTEAFF. For the CDR3, the DNA is TGTGCCTGGCTCCTTGGGACAGCGCTGAACACTGAAGCTTTCTTT. Full variable domain (remainder filled in from reference TRBV30 and TRBJ1-1): SQTIHQWPATLVQPVGSPLSLECTVEGTSNPNLYWYRQAAGRGLQLLFYSVGIGQISSEVPQNLSASRPQDRQFILSSKKLLLSDSGFYLCAWLLGTALNTEAFFGQGTRLTVV.

Many counts were recorded for this clonotype. The genes are TRBV28 and TRBJ1-2; D uncertain. The CDR3 loop spans 17 amino acids. V was trimmed by 2 bases and J by 1 base, leaving 17 bases between them. Per the germline V gene, CDR1 is MDHEN and CDR2 is SYDVKM. The CDR3 nucleotides are TGTGCCAGCAGTTTAGGTCCAGGATTGAAAAGTAACTATGGCTACACCTTC. Its translation is CASSLGPGLKSNYGYTF.

The chain combines TRBV24-1 with TRBJ2-7, with D possibly matching TRBD1 (5 bases). The germline V and J ends were trimmed by 0 bases and 1 base, with 15 bases remaining between them. The CDR3 contains 17 residues. Germline-derived CDR1 and CDR2 are KGHDR and SFDVKD. CDR3 loop: CATSDLQSSGPSYEQYF. DNA for the CDR3: TGTGCCACCAGTGATTTGCAGTCGTCAGGGCCATCCTACGAGCAGTACTTC.

This clonotype showed up many times. The J gene is TRBJ2-7, the V gene TRBV9; D possibly matches TRBD1 or TRBD2 (5 bases each). Germline values: CDR1 SGDLS, CDR2 YYNGEE. The CDR3 spans 16 residues. The V end was cut by 4 bases, the J end by 2 bases, with 19 bases between. CDR3 nucleotide sequence: TGTGCCAGCAGCCCTCCAACCCGGGACGACGCCTACGAGCAGTACTTC. Translated, it gives CASSPPTRDDAYEQYF.

This clonotype was seen many times. This chain joins TRBV10-3 and TRBJ2-3; 12 positions match TRBD2. Germline V gives CDR1 ENHRY, CDR2 SYGVKD. This CDR3 contains 16 residues. J was trimmed by 3 bases and V by 3 bases; bases with no gene match: 4. The CDR3 protein is CAISERTSGATDTQYF. The CDR3 DNA sequence: TGTGCCATCAGTGAACGGACTAGCGGGGCGACAGATACGCAGTATTTT.

This clonotype was seen repeatedly, ten times or more. The rearrangement joins TRBV6-2 or TRBV6-3 to TRBJ2-3, with 9 bases fitting TRBD1. V lost 8 bases to trimming and J lost 0 bases; unmatched junction nucleotides: 9. There are 16 residues in the CDR3. Germline assignment: CDR1 MNHEY and CDR2 SVGEGT. CDR3 loop: CASETDRGPSTDTQYF. In nucleotides, the CDR3 is TGTGCCAGCGAAACGGACAGGGGACCTAGCACAGATACGCAGTATTTT.

This clonotype was counted between two and nine times. The rearrangement joins TRBV6-5 to TRBJ1-2; 11 bases match TRBD1. The ends lost 2 bases at V and 7 bases at J; junction bases unmatched: 12. The CDR3 has 17 residues. CDR1 is MNHEY and CDR2 is SVGAGI in the germline V gene. DNA of the CDR3: TGTGCCAGCAGTTACCCCTCTATGGACAGGGGGCTCAGTGGCTACACCTTC. Translating it yields CASSYPSMDRGLSGYTF.

This clonotype was seen a handful of times. The gene calls are TRBV6-2 or TRBV6-3 and TRBJ1-5; possibly TRBD1 for D (6 bases). CDR1 MNHEY and CDR2 SVGEGT come from the germline V gene. The CDR3 covers 16 residues. V gave up 2 bases and J gave up 5 bases, with 16 bases separating them. The CDR3 loop is CASSYPPTGDYQPQHF. DNA of the CDR3: TGTGCCAGCAGTTACCCCCCGACAGGAGACTATCAGCCCCAGCATTTT.

This clonotype was seen many times. The rearrangement links TRBV7-2 to TRBJ2-1; TRBD2 is a possible D gene (6 bases). Germline V CDR1 and CDR2: SGHTA, FQGNSA. This CDR3 comprises 16 residues. V lost 0 bases, J lost 7 bases, and 16 bases lay in between. DNA of the CDR3: TGTGCCAGCAGCTTAGCCACGGGAGTCTTTGGGAATGAGCAGTTCTTC. Residues: CASSLATGVFGNEQFF.

This clonotype was counted many times. V and J are TRBV27 and TRBJ2-1; 11 positions agree with TRBD2. The CDR3 totals 20 residues. Per the germline V gene, CDR1 is MNHEY and CDR2 is SMNVEV (reference sequence). V lost 6 bases to trimming and J lost 0 bases; unmatched junction nucleotides: 16. The CDR3 DNA is TGTGCCAGCAGCCCTTTCGCTCCGGGACTAGCGGACAGCTCCTACAATGAGCAGTTCTTC. This translates into CASSPFAPGLADSSYNEQFF.

This clonotype has at least ten counts. V usage is TRBV20-1 and J usage is TRBJ1-2; D not certain. The ends were cut back, 0 bases at V and 5 bases at J, with 22 bases in the middle. The CDR3 length is 17 residues. The germline CDR1 and CDR2 sequences are DFQATT and SNEGSKA (reference sequence). This CDR3 is CSARDFSWSDENYGYTF. CDR3 DNA: TGCAGTGCTAGAGATTTTAGTTGGTCAGACGAAAATTATGGCTACACCTTC.

This clonotype was found many times. This chain links TRBV5-1 with TRBJ2-5; maybe TRBD2 (6 bases). The V end lost 1 base, the J end lost 14 bases, and 18 bases lay between the germline ends. The CDR3 covers 13 residues. Germline CDR1 reads SGHRS; CDR2 reads YFSETQ. The CDR3 reads CASSLNLGGGQYF. The DNA for the CDR3 is TGCGCCAGCAGCTTGAACCTGGGAGGCGGTCAATACTTC.

In this sample, this clonotype turned up once. Since a much larger clone is just one base distant, this may be a read error. This sequence joins TRBV3-1 and TRBJ2-7; D is unclear. This CDR3 has 15 amino acids. Germline V gene data show CDR1 as LGHDT and CDR2 as YNNKEL (reference sequence). Here the CDR3 reads CATSQGPKGAYEQYF. CDR3 nucleotides: TGTGCCACCAGCCAAGGACCAAAAGGCGCCTACGAGCAGTACTTC.

This clonotype came up many times. The gene calls are TRBV7-2 and TRBJ2-7, with 9 bases matching TRBD1. V dropped 3 bases and J dropped 4; count of bases not matched to a gene: 4. Germline V gene lookup returns CDR1 SGHTA and CDR2 FQGNSA. CDR3 length: 14 residues. The CDR3 here is CASSFPGQGYEQYF. The CDR3 DNA is TGTGCCAGCAGCTTCCCGGGACAGGGATACGAGCAGTACTTC.

This clonotype was observed a handful of times. This rearrangement joins TRBV27 to TRBJ1-2; TRBD1 matches 7 bases. This CDR3 spans 16 amino acids. V shed 8 bases and J 2 bases; nucleotides not matched to a gene: 14. CDR1 MNHEY and CDR2 SMNVEV come from the germline V gene (reference sequence). CDR3 nucleotide sequence: TGTGCCAGCCGGGCCCAGGGGGGGTTCCCCAACTATGGCTACACCTTC. This encodes CASRAQGGFPNYGYTF.

This clonotype was recorded at least ten times. The genes are TRBV6-2 or TRBV6-3 and TRBJ2-3, with 9 bases aligning to TRBD1. There are 14 residues in the CDR3. Germline V CDR1 and CDR2: MNHEY, SVGEGT. Trimming cost V 6 bases and J 4 bases; bases outside gene matches: 5. The CDR3 nucleotides are TGTGCCAGCAGGCCGGGACAGGGTGCAGATACGCAGTATTTT. This encodes CASRPGQGADTQYF.

The chain is built from TRBV5-4 and TRBJ2-4; 10 positions agree with TRBD2. There are 19 residues in the CDR3. V gave up 0 bases and J gave up 2 bases; unmatched junction bases: 11. Germline loops: CDR1 SGHNT, CDR2 YYREEE (reference sequence). This chain's CDR3 is CASSLVPGLAIATKNIQYF. The CDR3, as DNA: TGTGCCAGCAGCTTGGTGCCGGGACTAGCGATCGCTACCAAAAACATTCAGTACTTC.

This chain uses TRBV20-1 with TRBJ1-2, with TRBD1 as a possible D gene (5 bases). The CDR3 has 13 amino acids. Germline-derived CDR1 and CDR2 are DFQATT and SNEGSKA (reference sequence). The V and J ends lost 3 bases and 4 bases respectively, with 12 bases between them. CDR3 sequence reads: CSARRQGGYGYTF. The CDR3 DNA reads as TGCAGTGCTAGGAGGCAGGGCGGCTATGGCTACACCTTC.

In this sample, this clonotype turned up many times. The chain carries TRBV5-1 and TRBJ2-7; D gene unclear. The CDR3 is 14 amino acids. Per the germline V gene, CDR1 is SGHRS and CDR2 is YFSETQ. V lost 0 bases and J lost 1, with 8 bases in between. CDR3 amino acids: CASSLGYSSYEQYF. Here the CDR3 DNA reads TGCGCCAGCAGCTTGGGATACAGTTCCTACGAGCAGTACTTC.

This clonotype was counted many times. This chain joins TRBV4-3 and TRBJ2-1; D is ambiguous. Germline-derived CDR1 and CDR2 are LGHNA and YSLEER. There are 14 residues in the CDR3. Trimming pared 5 bases from V and 0 bases from J, leaving 8 bases between. The CDR3 sequence is CASSVGSSYNEQFF. The DNA of the CDR3 is TGCGCCAGCAGCGTGGGTAGCTCCTACAATGAGCAGTTCTTC.

In its sample, this clonotype was seen many times. V and J are TRBV5-1 and TRBJ1-2; the match to TRBD1 covers 7 bases. J gave up 4 bases and V 2 bases, and 5 bases lay outside the gene matches. Germline V gene lookup returns CDR1 SGHRS and CDR2 YFSETQ. The CDR3 covers 14 residues. The DNA for the CDR3 is TGCGCCAGCAGCTTAGGGGACAGACCCTATGGCTACACCTTC. This encodes CASSLGDRPYGYTF.

The J gene is TRBJ2-7, the V gene TRBV10-3; TRBD2 is a possible D gene (7 bases). The length of the CDR3 is 19 residues. Germline CDR1 is ENHRY and CDR2 is SYGVKD. V was trimmed by 8 bases and J by 3 bases, leaving 32 bases between them. The CDR3 protein is CAIGNGLRVVGGGIYEQYF. The CDR3 DNA sequence: TGTGCCATCGGAAACGGTCTTAGGGTCGTAGGGGGAGGGATCTACGAGCAGTACTTC.